The 17 T cell receptor beta chains listed next were all sequenced from one sample in a study of blood T cells in healthy people across ages. A second roughly 7 to 11 cycle PCR used barcoded and J-beta primers. TCRdb reanalysed the 5' RACE reads using MiXCR and keeps one entry per CDR3 protein. The data show 1.5 million to 2 million distinct CDR3 sequences, with 49% seen just once and 2.1% held by the top ten. The specimen sequenced was blood. These receptors all come from a woman in her thirties or forties in good health.

This rearrangement joins TRBV4-2 to TRBJ1-4; D uncertain. V was shortened by 2 bases and J by 5 bases, with 12 bases between the two germline ends. The CDR3 consists of 15 residues. Germline CDR1 is LGHNA and CDR2 is YNFKEQ. This chain's CDR3 is CASSQIDLRNEKLFF. CDR3 coding DNA: TGTGCCAGCAGCCAAATCGACCTAAGGAATGAAAAACTGTTTTTT.

V usage is TRBV27 and J usage is TRBJ1-5; TRBD1 is a possible D gene (6 bases). Trimming stripped 0 bases from V and 5 bases from J, with 11 bases between. The length of the CDR3 is 15 residues. The V gene's germline CDR1 is MNHEY and CDR2 SMNVEV (reference sequence). The DNA for the CDR3 is TGTGCCAGCAGTTTATCGATGGACAGCCATCAGCCCCAGCATTTT. It is translated as CASSLSMDSHQPQHF.

The chain recombines TRBV5-1 with TRBJ2-7, with TRBD1 identical over 10 bases. The CDR3 spans 15 residues. Germline loops: CDR1 SGHRS, CDR2 YFSETQ. The junction had 14 bases not matched to a gene; V was cut back by 7 bases and J by 7 bases. In nucleotides, the CDR3 is TGCGCCAGCCGGGGGGGGACAGGGGCCCACAATGAGCAGTACTTC. Amino acid sequence: CASRGGTGAHNEQYF.

The CDR3: CASCRDAKKNIQYF. The CDR3 DNA sequence: TGTGCCAGCTGCCGAGACGCCAAGAAAAACATTCAGTACTTC. The V gene is TRBV12-3 or TRBV12-4, the J gene TRBJ2-4; D not resolved. This CDR3 is built from 14 residues. V lost 8 bases and J lost 4, with 15 bases in between.

The V call is TRBV7-3, the J call TRBJ2-3; D is perhaps TRBD1 (7 bases). Per germline, CDR1 SGHTA and CDR2 FQGTGA. This CDR3 is 19 amino acids long. The V end lost 5 bases, the J end lost 4 bases, and 28 bases lay between the germline ends. The CDR3 is CASSPTGGQRGILADTQYF. CDR3 DNA sequence: TGTGCCAGCAGCCCTACCGGGGGACAGCGTGGTATCCTCGCAGATACGCAGTATTTT. The complete variable domain, with remaining parts taken from reference TRBV7-3 and TRBJ2-3, reads GAGVSQTPSNKVTEKGKYVELRCDPISGHTALYWYRQSLGQGPEFLIYFQGTGAADDSGLPNDRFFAVRPEGSVSTLKIQRTERGDSAVYLCASSPTGGQRGILADTQYFGPGTRLTVL.

The V gene is TRBV2, the J gene TRBJ2-3; TRBD2 matches at 11 bases. J gave up 4 bases and V 5 bases, and 8 bases lay outside the gene matches. From germline, CDR1 is SNHLY and CDR2 FYNNEI. CDR3 length: 16 residues. Here the CDR3 DNA reads TGTGCCAGCAGTTTAACTAGCGGGAGACCCCCAGATACGCAGTATTTT. It yields the protein CASSLTSGRPPDTQYF.

The V gene is TRBV6-1, the J gene TRBJ1-1; D unresolved. V was clipped by 0 bases and J by 4 bases, with 12 bases between them. This CDR3 is built from 15 residues. Germline V gene sequence: CDR1 MNHNS, CDR2 SASEGT. The CDR3 loop is CASSEASRAGTEAFF. CDR3 nucleotide sequence: TGTGCCAGCAGTGAAGCGTCGCGGGCAGGCACTGAAGCTTTCTTT.

The J gene is TRBJ2-3, the V gene TRBV29-1, with D possibly being TRBD2 (6 bases). Trimming left V 3 bases short and J 3 bases short, with 10 bases between. CDR1 is SQVTM, CDR2 ANQGSEA, per germline. The CDR3 loop spans 13 amino acids. This chain's CDR3 is CSVEGGETDTQYF. The CDR3 coding sequence is TGCAGCGTTGAGGGGGGAGAAACAGATACGCAGTATTTT.

The J gene is TRBJ2-6, the V gene TRBV7-9; 8 nucleotides align to TRBD1. Per the germline V gene, CDR1 is SEHNR and CDR2 is FQNEAQ (reference sequence). V trimming: 5 bases; J trimming: 0 bases; junction bases outside the gene matches: 9. The CDR3 spans 18 residues. The CDR3 region has the DNA TGTGCCAGCAGCCCACGACAGGGGAAGAGCTCTGGGGCCAACGTCCTGACTTTC. This codes for CASSPRQGKSSGANVLTF.

The chain uses TRBV10-1 and TRBJ2-1; D not resolved. V lost 3 bases to trimming and J lost 4 bases, with 13 bases between them. The CDR3 has 15 residues. CDR1 is WNHNN, CDR2 SYGVQD, per germline (reference sequence). In nucleotides, the CDR3 is TGCGCCAGCAGTGATGATTCGCCCCCTTACAATGAGCAGTTCTTC. Translation: CASSDDSPPYNEQFF.

This clonotype was counted only a few times. The chain joins TRBV4-3 to TRBJ2-5; 10 bases agree with TRBD2. The V segment lost 11 bases and the J segment 2 bases; nucleotides outside the gene matches: 29. The CDR3 has 21 residues. CDR1 and CDR2 (germline): LGHNA, YSLEER. The CDR3 DNA follows: TGCGCCGGGAATAATTCAGGGGCGAAAAGAGAAGCGGGGGGGACTCAAGAGACCCAGTACTTC. Encoded protein: CAGNNSGAKREAGGTQETQYF.

The table lists this clonotype with a few counts. This chain uses TRBV9 with TRBJ2-5; D is unresolved. Trimming took off 0 bases at V and 1 base at J, with 7 bases between the two ends. Germline values: CDR1 SGDLS, CDR2 YYNGEE. The CDR3 is 14 residues long. CDR3 in DNA: TGTGCCAGCAGCGTAGCTCCAGGCCAAGAGACCCAGTACTTC. Its translation: CASSVAPGQETQYF.

The rearrangement links TRBV18 to TRBJ2-3; 12 bases align to TRBD2. V was pared by 2 bases and J by 2 bases, with 5 bases of the junction left unmatched. The germline V gene has CDR1 KGHSH and CDR2 LQKENI. There are 17 residues in the CDR3. For the CDR3, the DNA is TGTGCCAGCTCACCATTCGGACTAGCGGGGTTCACAGATACGCAGTATTTT. This gives the protein CASSPFGLAGFTDTQYF.

The chain recombines TRBV27 with TRBJ2-7; D is ambiguous. The length of the CDR3 is 14 residues. Germline V gene lookup returns CDR1 MNHEY and CDR2 SMNVEV (reference sequence). The V end was cut by 0 bases, the J end by 7 bases, with 13 bases between. The CDR3 region has the DNA TGTGCCAGCAGTTTATCCCTTGCCTACAATGAGCAGTACTTC. Protein: CASSLSLAYNEQYF.

V usage is TRBV5-1 and J usage is TRBJ2-2; TRBD1 agrees at 7 bases. CDR1 is SGHRS, CDR2 YFSETQ, per germline. V lost 4 bases, J lost 1 base, and 7 bases stayed unmatched. The CDR3 contains 16 residues. CDR3 region: CASSHRTGKNTGELFF. The CDR3 bases are TGCGCCAGCAGCCACCGGACAGGAAAGAACACCGGGGAGCTGTTTTTT.

In this sample, this clonotype turned up a few times. The chain carries TRBV20-1 and TRBJ2-3; D gene uncertain. V shed 5 bases and J shed 5 bases, with 11 bases lying between them. Germline V gene data show CDR1 as DFQATT and CDR2 as SNEGSKA (reference sequence). The CDR3 covers 12 residues. This CDR3 is CSAAPQVDTQYF. Here the CDR3 DNA reads TGCAGTGCTGCCCCCCAAGTAGATACGCAGTATTTT.

This clonotype was detected ten times or more. The chain employs TRBV5-1 and TRBJ2-3; possible D gene TRBD2, 6 bases. Between the trimmed V and J ends, which lost 0 bases and 1 base, there was a span of 9 bases. The CDR3 sequence is 15 residues long. Germline CDR1 and CDR2: SGHRS and YFSETQ. CDR3 sequence: CASSLVLAGTDTQYF. The CDR3 DNA is TGCGCCAGCAGCTTGGTACTAGCCGGCACAGATACGCAGTATTTT. The full variable domain, its missing parts supplied by reference TRBV5-1 and TRBJ2-3, is KAGVTQTPRYLIKTRGQQVTLSCSPISGHRSVSWYQQTPGQGLQFLFEYFSETQRNKGNFPGRFSGRQFSNSRSEMNVSTLELGDSALYLCASSLVLAGTDTQYFGPGTRLTVL.